At least ten counts were recorded for the clone carrying this T cell receptor (beta chain). Antigen: not known. J was trimmed by 6 bases and V by 3 bases; bases with no gene match: 8. Germline CDR1 reads LNHNV; CDR2 reads YYDKDF (reference sequence). The CDR3 spans 15 residues. The template for TCR beta VDJ and CDR3 sequence profiling was genomic DNA. Using its own MiXCR run on the reads, TCRdb lists one record per CDR3 protein. The sample lists approximately 170,000 distinct CDR3 sequences; over 40% were seen once. The record originates from a study of CD8+CD57+ T cells in acquired aplastic anemia. Study details: The mean DNA yield obtained from sorted CD4+ and CD8+ cells came to approximately 3 ug.

Overall study findings and caveats: Sharing between patients and controls was observed for over 25 CD8+ CDR3 sequences.

Sequenced patients had shown CD8+CD57+ cell expansion by flow cytometry. Each patient carried a diagnosis of severe acquired aplastic anemia. Material for sequencing was sorted CD4+, CD8+, or CD8+CD57+ T cells (not recorded which) from PBMCs. This TCR was sampled from a human donor with aplastic anemia. The chain couples TRBV15 to TRBJ2-1; 7 bases line up with TRBD2. CDR3 sequence reads: CATSRIPGLPNEQFF. CDR3 nucleotides: TGTGCCACCAGCAGGATCCCGGGACTACCCAATGAGCAGTTCTTC.